A selection of T cell receptor beta chains follows, all from one sample in a study of cytomegalovirus exposure and HLA in healthy donors. The data were produced by immunoSEQ multiplex PCR, yet TCRdb's version contains in-frame clones alone and is incomplete. The repertoire includes 150,000 to 200,000 clones, approximately 78% of them detected once, and about 1.2% sits in the top ten. Source material: PBMCs. The source is a woman in her thirties in good health and CMV-seronegative. Both conserved end residues are part of each CDR3. Expanded clones are given a class, and other clones once, few, many or no size at all.

clone_size j_call v_call cdr3_length cdr3_aa
once TRBJ2-3 TRBV5-6 18 CASSPGLAGGPSTDTQYF
. TRBJ1-2 TRBV14 16 CASSPWDRLTNYGYTF
. TRBJ2-1 TRBV4-2 17 CASSQYLPGLGRDEQFF
few TRBJ2-1 TRBV30 15 CAWSAGTAGVDEQFF
. TRBJ1-5 TRBV6-5 15 CASRREGMGNQPQHF
. TRBJ1-2 TRBV4-2 15 CASSQPGRANYGYTF
few TRBJ1-1 TRBV6-5 11 CASSEGTEAFF
. TRBJ2-5 TRBV5-1 16 CASRAGSGTTQETQYF
. TRBJ1-4 TRBV9 14 CASSAVAGPAKLFF
. TRBJ2-3 TRBV7-9 15 CASSFGLAATDTQYF
. TRBJ1-4 TRBV6-1 12 CASRQGGEKLFF
. TRBJ2-7 TRBV6-6 14 CASSPSGNSPEQYF
. TRBJ2-5 TRBV7-9 14 CASRPRHQQETQYF
. TRBJ2-7 TRBV6-1 13 CASVRDYLYEQYF
. TRBJ2-7 TRBV29-1 12 CSFRGGVNEQYF
. TRBJ2-1 TRBV21-1 17 CASSKDLLAGGLDEQFF
. TRBJ1-1 TRBV30 16 CAWRSDREAVNTEAFF
once TRBJ1-2 TRBV6-5 15 CASSYSLSPGYGYTF
. TRBJ2-5 TRBV5-1 16 CASSSGGLQGRETQYF
. TRBJ1-2 TRBV9 16 CASSVVPSTGSSGYTF
once TRBJ1-4 TRBV15 19 CATSEQGQGIRSPNEKLFF
few TRBJ1-2 TRBV18 13 CASSPPHGFGYTF
. TRBJ1-1 TRBV5-1 12 CASSLDNRGAFF
. TRBJ2-7 TRBV4-2 16 CASSQGGKGGVDEQYF
. TRBJ1-1 TRBV28 16 CASSLAGAARGTEAFF
. TRBJ2-7 TRBV5-6 11 CASSQTYEQYF
. TRBJ2-7 TRBV19 14 CASSTGTSVYEQYF
. TRBJ1-4 TRBV18 15 CASSPRTASNEKLFF
. TRBJ2-3 TRBV9 13 CASSPTGGDTQYF
few TRBJ1-2 TRBV30 15 CAWSHSGTGNYGYTF
. TRBJ1-1 TRBV5-3 13 CARSLGGNTEAFF
. TRBJ2-5 TRBV9 17 CASSVDAGTVKWETQYF
. TRBJ1-1 TRBV5-1 15 CASSLVVGRDTEAFF
once TRBJ1-1 TRBV10-1 13 CASRQGWETEAFF
. TRBJ1-4 TRBV5-1 13 CASSLEDREKLFF
. TRBJ1-4 TRBV30 14 CAWSVPGGNEKLFF
. TRBJ1-3 TRBV6-6 15 CASSFRTASGNTIYF
. TRBJ2-2 TRBV6-4 15 CASSDRGSHTGELFF
. TRBJ2-5 TRBV7-2 12 CASSLGEETQYF
. TRBJ2-5 TRBV6-6 16 CASSYGTGGVQETQYF
. TRBJ1-5 TRBV2 14 CASQVRNSNQPQHF
. TRBJ2-5 TRBV4-1 14 CASSRGEFKETQYF
. TRBJ2-7 TRBV9 14 CASSVGQIGYEQYF
. TRBJ1-5 TRBV28 12 CASSVLNQPQHF
. TRBJ2-1 TRBV5-4 12 CASSLGRLEQFF
once TRBJ1-4 TRBV6-4 16 CASSAGRGQGGEKLFF
. TRBJ1-5 TRBV6-6 16 CASSPETGYSNQPQHF
. TRBJ2-3 TRBV30 14 CAWRSGRGLDTQYF
. TRBJ2-7 TRBV9 14 CASSVELAGYEQYF
. TRBJ1-6 TRBV28 14 CASRLGGPHSPLHF
once TRBJ1-6 TRBV18 15 CASSPPDRLNSPLHF
. TRBJ2-7 TRBV7-9 13 CASSQTSSYEQYF
. TRBJ1-1 TRBV5-1 12 CASSRGITEAFF
. TRBJ2-1 TRBV6-5 16 CASSYSPDGGISEQFF